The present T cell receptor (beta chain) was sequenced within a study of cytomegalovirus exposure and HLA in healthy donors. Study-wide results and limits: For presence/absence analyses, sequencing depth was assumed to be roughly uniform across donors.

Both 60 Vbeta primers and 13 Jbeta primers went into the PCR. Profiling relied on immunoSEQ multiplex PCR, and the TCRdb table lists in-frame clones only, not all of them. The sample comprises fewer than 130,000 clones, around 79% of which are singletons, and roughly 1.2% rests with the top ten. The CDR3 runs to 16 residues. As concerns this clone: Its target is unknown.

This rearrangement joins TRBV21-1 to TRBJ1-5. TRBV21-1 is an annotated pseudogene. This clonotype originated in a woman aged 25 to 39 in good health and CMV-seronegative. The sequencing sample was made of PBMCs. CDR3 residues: CASPLEGPGGIQPQHF. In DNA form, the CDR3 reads TGTGCCAGCCCACTGGAGGGTCCCGGCGGCATTCAGCCCCAGCATTTT.